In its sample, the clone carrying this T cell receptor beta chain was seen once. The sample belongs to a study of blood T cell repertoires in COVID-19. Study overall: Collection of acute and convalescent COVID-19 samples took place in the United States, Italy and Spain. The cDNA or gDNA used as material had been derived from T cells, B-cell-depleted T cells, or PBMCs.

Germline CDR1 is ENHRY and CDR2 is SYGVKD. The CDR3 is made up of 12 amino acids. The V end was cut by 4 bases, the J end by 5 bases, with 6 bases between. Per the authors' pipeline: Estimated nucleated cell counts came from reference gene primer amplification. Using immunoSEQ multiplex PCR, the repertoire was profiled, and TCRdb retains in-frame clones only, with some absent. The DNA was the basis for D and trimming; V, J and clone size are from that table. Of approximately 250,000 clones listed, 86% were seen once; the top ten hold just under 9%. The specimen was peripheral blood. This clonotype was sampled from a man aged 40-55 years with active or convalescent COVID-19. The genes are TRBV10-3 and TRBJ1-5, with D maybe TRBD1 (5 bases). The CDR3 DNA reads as TGTGCCATCAGTGGGGGGGATCAGCCCCAGCATTTT. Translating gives CAISGGDQPQHF.